These 32 T cell receptor beta chains came from one sample sequenced in a study of shared clonotypes between healthy human individuals. TCRdb keeps only in-frame clones here, not all; method: immunoSEQ multiplex PCR. The data contain some 360,000 clones, less than 75% of them singletons. The sample taken for sequencing was memory CD4+ T cells sorted from blood. The subset is: CD45RA-negative fraction. The receptors stem from a man aged 30 to 39 in good health.

This clone has a count of ten or more. V is TRBV6-5 and J is TRBJ1-1; D may be TRBD1 (5 bases). Germline V gives CDR1 MNHEY, CDR2 SVGAGI. This CDR3 region has 12 residues. V was shortened by 7 bases and J by 5 bases, with 11 bases between the two germline ends. The CDR3 DNA reads as TGTGCCAGCACTTCCGGGGGTACTGAAGCTTTCTTT. Translated: CASTSGGTEAFF.

In this sample, this clone turned up a few times. The rearrangement uses TRBV6-6 and TRBJ1-2; TRBD1 aligns across 7 bases. V gave up 7 bases and J gave up 9 bases; unmatched junction bases: 8. This CDR3 is 12 amino acids long. CDR1 and CDR2 (germline): MNHNY, SVGAGI (reference sequence). The CDR3 spells CASIGQEGSYTF. CDR3 nucleotides: TGTGCCAGCATCGGACAGGAGGGGAGCTACACCTTC.

This chain uses TRBV27 with TRBJ2-2, with 10 bases lining up with TRBD1. The CDR3 is 18 amino acids. V was clipped by 9 bases and J by 4 bases; unmatched bases: 17. The germline gives CDR1 MNHEY, CDR2 SMNVEV (reference sequence). The CDR3 is CASKLTGGGSVGTGELFF. The CDR3, as DNA: TGTGCCAGTAAACTGACAGGGGGCGGTTCTGTAGGCACCGGGGAGCTGTTTTTT.

The chain joins TRBV27 to TRBJ2-7; D unresolved. The CDR3 is made up of 13 amino acids. Germline V gene sequence: CDR1 MNHEY, CDR2 SMNVEV (reference sequence). The ends were cut back, 5 bases at V and 5 bases at J, with 13 bases in the middle. The CDR3 loop reads CASSHLLDNEQYF. The CDR3, as DNA: TGTGCCAGCAGTCACCTACTCGACAACGAGCAGTACTTC.

The V and J genes are TRBV9 and TRBJ1-5, with a weak D call TRBD1 (6 bases). This CDR3 region has 15 residues. Germline CDR1 and CDR2: SGDLS and YYNGEE. V shed 10 bases and J shed 2 bases, with 19 bases lying between them. In nucleotides, the CDR3 is TGTGCCTTCCAATCGGGTAGACAGGGCAATCAGCCCCAGCATTTT. Amino acids: CAFQSGRQGNQPQHF.

V and J are TRBV10-2 and TRBJ1-2, with 12 bases aligning to TRBD1. This CDR3 comprises 15 residues. Germline V gene lookup returns CDR1 WSHSY and CDR2 SAAADI. The V and J ends lost 7 bases and 6 bases, in that order; junction bases with no gene match: 9. The CDR3 loop reads CASTSQGQGANGYTF. CDR3 coding DNA: TGCGCCAGCACCAGCCAGGGACAGGGGGCTAATGGCTACACCTTC.

For this clone: This sample includes further DNA sequences coding for the same CDR3. The rearrangement links TRBV7-2 to TRBJ1-3; TRBD1 agrees at 9 bases. This CDR3 contains 15 residues. Germline V gives CDR1 SGHTA, CDR2 FQGNSA. V was pared by 5 bases and J by 4 bases, with 6 bases of the junction left unmatched. The CDR3 protein is CASSRDRVSGNTIYF. The DNA of the CDR3 is TGTGCCAGCAGCCGGGACAGGGTCTCGGGAAACACCATATATTTT.

This chain joins TRBV6-1 and TRBJ2-7, with D tentatively TRBD2 (6 bases). CDR1 MNHNS and CDR2 SASEGT come from the germline V gene. The CDR3 totals 13 residues. Trimming removed 4 bases from V and 3 bases from J, with 10 bases in between. The CDR3 DNA reads as TGTGCCAGCAGTGTCGGGACTCGCTACGAGCAGTACTTC. Amino acids: CASSVGTRYEQYF.

The chain combines TRBV7-8 with TRBJ2-7; 9 bases fit TRBD2. CDR3 length: 13 amino acids. CDR1 and CDR2 (germline): SGHVS, FQNEAQ. V shed 3 bases, J shed 4 bases, and the junction held 1 base outside the gene matches. DNA for the CDR3: TGTGCCAGCAGCTTTCTAGCGGGGTACGAGCAGTACTTC. Protein product: CASSFLAGYEQYF.

The chain links TRBV29-1 to TRBJ2-6; D is tentatively TRBD1 or TRBD2 (7 bases each). The V gene's germline CDR1 is SQVTM and CDR2 ANQGSEA. There are 14 residues in the CDR3. Trimming took off 6 bases at V and 4 bases at J, with 13 bases between the two ends. As DNA, the CDR3 is TGCAGCGTCTCAGGGGGGGTCGGGGCCAACGTCCTGACTTTC. Translation gives CSVSGGVGANVLTF.

V usage is TRBV4-1 and J usage is TRBJ2-7; D is undetermined. Trimming removed 2 bases at V and 0 bases at J, with 8 bases between. Germline-derived CDR1 and CDR2 are MGHRA and YSYEKL. The CDR3 sequence is 14 residues long. CDR3 coding DNA: TGCGCCAGCAGCCAACTTACTAACTCCTACGAGCAGTACTTC. It yields the protein CASSQLTNSYEQYF.

This chain uses TRBV15 with TRBJ2-5; D is unclear. V was pared by 3 bases and J by 1 base, with 12 bases between. This CDR3 contains 15 residues. CDR1 and CDR2 (germline): LNHNV, YYDKDF (reference sequence). The CDR3 loop reads CATSSWVVGQETQYF. The CDR3 nucleotides read TGTGCCACCAGCAGCTGGGTCGTGGGCCAAGAGACCCAGTACTTC. Full variable domain (rest looked up from reference TRBV15 and TRBJ2-5): DAMVIQNPRYQVTQFGKPVTLSCSQTLNHNVMYWYQQKSSQAPKLLFHYYDKDFNNEADTPDNFQSRRPNTSFCFLDIRSPGLGDTAMYLCATSSWVVGQETQYFGPGTRLLVL.

The chain is built from TRBV14 and TRBJ2-4; D is perhaps TRBD2 (5 bases). The CDR3 loop spans 16 amino acids. Between the trimmed V and J ends, which lost 4 bases and 0 bases, there was a span of 13 bases. The V gene's germline CDR1 is SGHDN and CDR2 FVKESK. The CDR3 DNA is TGTGCCAGCAGCCGCGCCGGGGTCGTAGCCAAAAACATTCAGTACTTC. Amino acids: CASSRAGVVAKNIQYF.

In its sample, this clone was seen once. The chain combines TRBV5-1 with TRBJ2-3, with D possibly being TRBD2 (7 bases). Trimming removed 4 bases at V and 6 bases at J, with 12 bases between. The CDR3 has 13 residues. The germline V gene encodes CDR1 SGHRS and CDR2 YFSETQ. This CDR3 is CASSNPGGDTQYF. The CDR3 bases are TGCGCCAGCAGCAACCCGGGGGGCGATACGCAGTATTTT.

Only a few counts were recorded for this clone. The chain combines TRBV14 with TRBJ2-4; possibly TRBD2 for D (7 bases). This CDR3 is 17 amino acids long. Trimming removed 0 bases at V and 0 bases at J, with 12 bases between. CDR1 and CDR2 (germline): SGHDN, FVKESK. The CDR3 is CASSQDRGARAKNIQYF. CDR3 DNA: TGTGCCAGCAGCCAAGATCGGGGGGCTAGAGCCAAAAACATTCAGTACTTC. Full variable domain (outside the CDR3, taken from reference TRBV14 and TRBJ2-4): EAGVTQFPSHSVIEKGQTVTLRCDPISGHDNLYWYRRVMGKEIKFLLHFVKESKQDESGMPNNRFLAERTGGTYSTLKVQPAELEDSGVYFCASSQDRGARAKNIQYFGAGTRLSVL.

This chain links TRBV18 with TRBJ2-7; TRBD1 matches at 7 bases. This CDR3 comprises 14 residues. Unmatched junction bases numbered 5, after V lost 3 bases and J lost 3 bases. Per germline, CDR1 KGHSH and CDR2 LQKENI. CDR3 amino acids: CASSPTDRNYEQYF. The CDR3 nucleotides read TGTGCCAGCTCACCGACGGACAGGAACTACGAGCAGTACTTC.

This clone was found a few times. The rearrangement links TRBV7-2 to TRBJ2-1; D unresolved. The V and J ends lost 3 bases and 10 bases respectively, with 13 bases between them. This CDR3 region has 13 residues. Looked up from germline, CDR1 is SGHTA and CDR2 is FQGNSA. The CDR3 nucleotides are TGTGCCAGCAGCTTCAATGTTAACCAGGAGCAGTTCTTC. Its translation is CASSFNVNQEQFF.

This chain links TRBV18 with TRBJ1-2; D not certain. Germline V gives CDR1 KGHSH, CDR2 LQKENI. The V gene lost 3 bases and the J gene lost 4 bases, with 9 bases spanning the gap. The CDR3 loop spans 13 amino acids. The CDR3 DNA reads as TGTGCCAGCTCACCCGGAGAGGGCTATGGCTACACCTTC. Encoded protein: CASSPGEGYGYTF.

The chain recombines TRBV18 with TRBJ2-2; no clear D. The germline V gene has CDR1 KGHSH and CDR2 LQKENI. CDR3 length: 14 amino acids. The ends were cut back, 3 bases at V and 4 bases at J, with 9 bases in the middle. The CDR3 protein is CASSPSYLTGELFF. CDR3 bases: TGTGCCAGCTCACCCTCGTATCTCACCGGGGAGCTGTTTTTT.

The chain combines TRBV5-1 with TRBJ1-1; D gene unclear. Trimming cost V 3 bases and J 3 bases, with 12 bases left between them. CDR1 SGHRS and CDR2 YFSETQ come from the germline V gene. The CDR3 extends over 14 amino acids. The DNA for the CDR3 is TGCGCCAGCAGCTCGCCGTCTCTGGACACTGAAGCTTTCTTT. Its translation: CASSSPSLDTEAFF.

In its sample, this clone was seen a few times. This sequence joins TRBV7-2 and TRBJ2-1; 9 nucleotides agree with TRBD2. This CDR3 spans 14 amino acids. The V segment lost 3 bases and the J segment 15 bases; nucleotides outside the gene matches: 12. The germline V gene has CDR1 SGHTA and CDR2 FQGNSA. In DNA form, the CDR3 reads TGTGCCAGCAGCTTGAGGGATCGAGGACTAGCGTGGTTCTTC. Translated, it gives CASSLRDRGLAWFF.

The chain employs TRBV28 and TRBJ1-2; tentative D call: TRBD1 (6 bases). The CDR3 is 15 residues long. The germline V gene encodes CDR1 MDHEN and CDR2 SYDVKM. V dropped 7 bases and J dropped 7 bases, with 22 bases sitting between them. The CDR3 loop is CASKPPGGGLAGYTF. CDR3 nucleotides: TGTGCCAGCAAACCCCCCGGGGGGGGGCTTGCTGGCTACACCTTC.

V usage is TRBV7-2 and J usage is TRBJ1-5; D is unclear. The V end lost 2 bases, the J end lost 0 bases, and 8 bases lay between the germline ends. Germline CDR1 and CDR2: SGHTA and FQGNSA. The CDR3 runs 15 residues. CDR3 region: CASSLLGNSNQPQHF. For the CDR3, the DNA is TGTGCCAGCAGCTTATTGGGTAATAGCAATCAGCCCCAGCATTTT. Using reference TRBV7-2 and TRBJ1-5 for the parts outside the CDR3, the full variable domain is GAGVSQSPSNKVTEKGKDVELRCDPISGHTALYWYRQSLGQGLEFLIYFQGNSAPDKSGLPSDRFSAERTGGSVSTLTIQRTQQEDSAVYLCASSLLGNSNQPQHFGDGTRLSIL.

This chain connects TRBV9 to TRBJ2-7, with D perhaps TRBD2 (6 bases). The CDR3 has 14 amino acids. The V gene lost 0 bases and the J gene lost 3 bases, with 10 bases spanning the gap. CDR1 and CDR2 (germline): SGDLS, YYNGEE. Here the CDR3 DNA reads TGTGCCAGCAGCGTAGCCGGAGGGGTCTACGAGCAGTACTTC. Translated, it gives CASSVAGGVYEQYF.

The CDR3 region has the DNA TGTGCCAGCAGGGTCGACCCAGCGATACAGTTCTTC. This encodes CASRVDPAIQFF. This rearrangement joins TRBV28 to TRBJ2-1, with unresolved D. Germline V gene data show CDR1 as MDHEN and CDR2 as SYDVKM. With 6 bases removed from V and 13 bases from J, the gap between germline ends came to 16 bases. This CDR3 spans 12 amino acids.

The genes are TRBV15 and TRBJ1-5; maybe TRBD1 (6 bases). The germline V gene encodes CDR1 LNHNV and CDR2 YYDKDF (reference sequence). CDR3 length: 15 amino acids. Trimming pared 0 bases from V and 6 bases from J, leaving 12 bases between. The CDR3 DNA reads as TGTGCCACCAGCAGAGATACCGGGGGGCTTCAGCCCCAGCATTTT. This codes for CATSRDTGGLQPQHF. Full variable domain (outside the CDR3, taken from reference TRBV15 and TRBJ1-5): DAMVIQNPRYQVTQFGKPVTLSCSQTLNHNVMYWYQQKSSQAPKLLFHYYDKDFNNEADTPDNFQSRRPNTSFCFLDIRSPGLGDTAMYLCATSRDTGGLQPQHFGDGTRLSIL.

This clone has a count of ten or more. This rearrangement joins TRBV27 to TRBJ1-5, with D perhaps matching TRBD1 (5 bases). The CDR3 totals 15 residues. Trimming took 0 bases from V and 7 from J, leaving 13 bases between them. Germline V gives CDR1 MNHEY, CDR2 SMNVEV (reference sequence). CDR3 DNA: TGTGCCAGCAGTTTATCGACGGGGGGTAGGCAGCCCCAGCATTTT. This translates into CASSLSTGGRQPQHF.

This clone is a singleton in its sample. This sequence joins TRBV5-1 and TRBJ1-4, with 8 bases fitting TRBD1. The CDR3 runs to 15 residues. The junction had 6 bases not matched to a gene; V was cut back by 0 bases and J by 8 bases. CDR1 is SGHRS and CDR2 is YFSETQ in the germline V gene. CDR3 coding DNA: TGCGCCAGCAGCTTGGCCCAGGGGGCTGGCGAAAAACTGTTTTTT. Its translation is CASSLAQGAGEKLFF.

V is TRBV7-2 and J is TRBJ2-7; TRBD1 is a possible D gene (5 bases). Trimming took 2 bases from V and 6 from J, leaving 17 bases between them. This CDR3 has 15 amino acids. CDR1 SGHTA and CDR2 FQGNSA come from the germline V gene. The CDR3 region is CASSLFQGGLGEQYF. CDR3 DNA sequence: TGTGCCAGCAGCTTATTTCAGGGCGGCCTAGGCGAGCAGTACTTC.

V and J are TRBV6-5 and TRBJ2-7, with a weak D call TRBD2 (5 bases). V was shortened by 2 bases and J by 6 bases, with 17 bases between the two germline ends. This CDR3 comprises 15 residues. The V gene's germline CDR1 is MNHEY and CDR2 SVGAGI. Here the CDR3 reads CASSYGRGQRSEQYF. In DNA, the CDR3 is TGTGCCAGCAGTTACGGTCGAGGGCAGCGCAGCGAGCAGTACTTC.

The chain carries TRBV29-1 and TRBJ2-1; perhaps TRBD1 as D (6 bases). CDR1 and CDR2 from the germline V gene are SQVTM and ANQGSEA. The length of the CDR3 is 13 residues. Trimming shortened V by 3 bases and J by 7 bases, and 13 bases separated the two germline ends. The CDR3 nucleotides are TGCAGCGTTGACAGGGGCGTGAGGAATGAGCAGTTCTTC. Translation: CSVDRGVRNEQFF.

The chain is built from TRBV5-4 and TRBJ2-7; 8 bases are shared with TRBD1. The CDR3 covers 15 residues. Losses at the gene ends were 4 bases for V and 2 bases for J; bases not matched to a gene: 8. Germline CDR1 and CDR2: SGHNT and YYREEE (reference sequence). The CDR3 coding sequence is TGTGCCAGCAGCCGGCCGGGACAGGAAACCTACGAGCAGTACTTC. It specifies CASSRPGQETYEQYF.